The present entry profiles one TCR beta chain with its context. What antigen it recognizes has not been identified. The input lacks base qualities; no much larger clone sits a single base away. This entry is derived from a study of blood T cell repertoires in COVID-19 (dated by TCRdb to the early 2020s). The study in broad terms: The collaborator samples originated in the United States, Italy and Spain and spanned the acute and convalescent phases of COVID-19. Deeply sampled blood TCRbeta repertoires from subjects exposed to, actively infected with, or recovered from COVID-19 were included in the dataset. Samples were obtained from the ongoing ImmuneRACE study (first 160 participants) and from over 1,000 subjects provided by 6 global collaborators. The material from the prospective study consisted of cDNA or gDNA derived from T cells, B-cell-depleted T cells, or PBMCs. Nearly every sample came with metadata listing a de-identified subject ID, COVID-19 status, age in years and sex. The repertoires were made available in a free public database intended to serve as a resource for research on the immune response to SARS-CoV-2. Where available, HLA class I and class II types were obtained from metadata supplied by the sample provider rather than from assay-based typing. Study-wide conclusions, independent of this receptor: The quantity of clinical and demographic metadata differed by source and by participant and was supplied without curation.

The immunoSEQ Assay, a bias-controlled multiplex PCR, was used to amplify TCRbeta CDR3 regions from genomic DNA. The original pipeline was this. Nucleated cell counts per sample were estimated from amplification of reference gene primers within the assay. To quantify the absolute abundance of each unique TCRbeta CDR3 rearrangement, sequence reads were collapsed and filtered. For each sample, productive Simpson clonality was calculated as the square root of Simpson's diversity index across productive rearrangements. What TCRdb holds here is the immuneACCESS table cut down to in-frame rearrangements. Part of the clones is not present; checked against another copy, under half of the missing clones reflect an unresolved V gene, and the others are unexplained. That table is the source of V, J and clone size, and D and trimming were worked out from the DNA. Across this sample there are hundreds of thousands of clones, with less than 90% seen only once. Clones ranked in the top ten supply around 2.9% of the sample.

In the prospective study, participants were about 18 to 90 years old, resided in 24 geographic areas of the United States, and were enrolled through a virtual design. Cohort assignment in the prospective study relied on participant-reported clinical history from a screening survey and a study questionnaire. Recovered participants in ImmuneRACE Cohort 3 were defined as having two consecutive negative NP/OP PCR tests, clearance from a healthcare professional, or resolution of symptoms. Each participant in the prospective study had whole blood, serum and a nasopharyngeal or oropharyngeal swab collected by mobile phlebotomists. Prospective study participants could optionally give additional blood draws and questionnaires over a roughly two-month period. Before DNA extraction, prospective study blood samples were shipped either frozen or at room temperature. Reading the germline V gene (reference sequence) gives CDR1 GTSNPN and CDR2 SVGIG. Measured from the cysteine to the phenylalanine, the CDR3 is 15 residues long. Just CDR3 DNA is preserved here, 45 bases in frame from base 1. The junction shows trimming of 3 bases on V and 6 bases on J, and the gene matches do not reach 11 bases of it.

The TCR originated in a woman aged 45-59 years who had recovered from COVID-19. Material for sequencing was PBMCs or T cells enriched from blood (not recorded which). This receptor chain uses TRBV30 and TRBJ2-5; 9 central bases correspond to TRBD2. At the DNA level, the sequence is TGTGCCTGGAGAGACGCGGGAGGGCCTATAAAGACCCAGTACTTC. Translation gives CAWRDAGGPIKTQYF. This CDR3, with the reference TRBV30 and TRBJ2-5 proteins standing in past its ends, gives the full variable domain SQTIHQWPATLVQPVGSPLSLECTVEGTSNPNLYWYRQAAGRGLQLLFYSVGIGQISSEVPQNLSASRPQDRQFILSSKKLLLSDSGFYLCAWRDAGGPIKTQYFGPGTRLLVL.